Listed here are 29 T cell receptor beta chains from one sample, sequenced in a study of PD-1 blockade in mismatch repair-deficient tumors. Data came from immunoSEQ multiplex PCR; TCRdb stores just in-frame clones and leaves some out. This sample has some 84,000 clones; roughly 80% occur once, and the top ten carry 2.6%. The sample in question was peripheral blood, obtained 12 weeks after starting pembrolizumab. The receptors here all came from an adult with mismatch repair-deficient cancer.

CDR3 sequence: CASSLFGGETQYF. In DNA, the CDR3 is TGTGCCAGCAGTTTATTTGGCGGAGAGACCCAGTACTTC. The rearrangement links TRBV27 to TRBJ2-5; D is ambiguous. The length of the CDR3 is 13 residues. Germline lookup yields CDR1 MNHEY and CDR2 SMNVEV (reference sequence). V gave up 1 base and J gave up 4 bases, with 7 bases separating them.

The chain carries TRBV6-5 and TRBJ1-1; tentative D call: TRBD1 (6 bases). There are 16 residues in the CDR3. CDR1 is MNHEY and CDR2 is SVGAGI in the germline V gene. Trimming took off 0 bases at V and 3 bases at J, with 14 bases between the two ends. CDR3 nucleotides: TGTGCCAGCAGTTACTCGACAGGTTTTTGGGACACTGAAGCTTTCTTT. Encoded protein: CASSYSTGFWDTEAFF.

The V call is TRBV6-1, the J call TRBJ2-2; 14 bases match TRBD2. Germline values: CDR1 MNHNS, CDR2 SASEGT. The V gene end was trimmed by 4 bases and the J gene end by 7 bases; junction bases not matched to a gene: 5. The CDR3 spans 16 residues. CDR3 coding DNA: TGTGCCAGCAGTGGACTAGCGGGAGGGCGGAGCGGGGAGCTGTTTTTT. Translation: CASSGLAGGRSGELFF.

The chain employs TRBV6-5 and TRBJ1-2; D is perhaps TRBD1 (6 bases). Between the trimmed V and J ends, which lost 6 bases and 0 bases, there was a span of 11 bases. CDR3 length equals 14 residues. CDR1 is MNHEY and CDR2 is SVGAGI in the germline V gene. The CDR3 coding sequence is TGTGCCAGCAGCAAACAGGGAGCTAACTATGGCTACACCTTC. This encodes CASSKQGANYGYTF.

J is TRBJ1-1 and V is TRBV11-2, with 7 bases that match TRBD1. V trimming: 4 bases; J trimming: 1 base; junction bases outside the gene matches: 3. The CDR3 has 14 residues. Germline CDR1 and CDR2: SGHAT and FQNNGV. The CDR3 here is CASSSGQKNTEAFF. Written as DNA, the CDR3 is TGTGCCAGCAGCTCGGGACAGAAGAACACTGAAGCTTTCTTT.

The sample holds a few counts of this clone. The CDR3 sequence: CASSPAPTGGTEAFF. The CDR3 DNA reads TGTGCCAGCAGCCCCGCCCCGACAGGGGGCACTGAAGCTTTCTTT. The chain links TRBV7-3 to TRBJ1-1, with 9 nucleotides matching TRBD1. Germline V gives CDR1 SGHTA, CDR2 FQGTGA. This CDR3 has 15 residues. V gave up 5 bases and J gave up 4 bases; unmatched junction bases: 8.

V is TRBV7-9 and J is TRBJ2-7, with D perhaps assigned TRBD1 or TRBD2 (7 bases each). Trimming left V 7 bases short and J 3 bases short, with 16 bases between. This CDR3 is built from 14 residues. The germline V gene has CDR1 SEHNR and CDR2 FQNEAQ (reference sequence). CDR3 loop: CASNPGGGLYEQYF. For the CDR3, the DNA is TGTGCCAGCAACCCAGGGGGAGGGCTCTACGAGCAGTACTTC.

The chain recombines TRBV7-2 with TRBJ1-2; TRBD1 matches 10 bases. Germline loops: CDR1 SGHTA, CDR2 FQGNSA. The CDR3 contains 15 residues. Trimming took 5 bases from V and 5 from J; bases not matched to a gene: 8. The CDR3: CASSGWDRGLYGYTF. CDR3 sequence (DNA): TGTGCCAGCAGCGGTTGGGACAGGGGCTTGTATGGCTACACCTTC.

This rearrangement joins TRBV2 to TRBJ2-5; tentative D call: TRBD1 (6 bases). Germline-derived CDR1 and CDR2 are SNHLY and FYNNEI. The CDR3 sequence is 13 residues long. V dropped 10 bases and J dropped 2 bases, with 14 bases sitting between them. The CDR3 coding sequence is TGTGCCACCCGAGGACAGAAGCAAGAGACCCAGTACTTC. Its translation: CATRGQKQETQYF.

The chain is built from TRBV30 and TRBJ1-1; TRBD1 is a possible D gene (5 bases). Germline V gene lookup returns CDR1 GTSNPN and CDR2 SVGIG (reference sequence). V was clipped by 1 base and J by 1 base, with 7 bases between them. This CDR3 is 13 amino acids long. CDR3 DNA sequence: TGTGCCTGGAGTGAACAGGCGAACACTGAAGCTTTCTTT. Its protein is CAWSEQANTEAFF.

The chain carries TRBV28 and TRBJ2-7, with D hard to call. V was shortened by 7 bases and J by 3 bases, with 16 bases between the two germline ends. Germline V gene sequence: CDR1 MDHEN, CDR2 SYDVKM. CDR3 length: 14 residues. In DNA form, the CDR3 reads TGTGCCAGCACTAAGCTGGCTGTCCACTACGAGCAGTACTTC. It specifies CASTKLAVHYEQYF.

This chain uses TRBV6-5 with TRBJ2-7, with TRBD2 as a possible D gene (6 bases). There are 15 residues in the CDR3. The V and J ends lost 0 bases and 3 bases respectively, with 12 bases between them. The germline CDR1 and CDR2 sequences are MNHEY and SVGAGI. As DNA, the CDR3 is TGTGCCAGCAGTTACTCTAGCGGAGACGTCTACGAGCAGTACTTC. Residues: CASSYSSGDVYEQYF.

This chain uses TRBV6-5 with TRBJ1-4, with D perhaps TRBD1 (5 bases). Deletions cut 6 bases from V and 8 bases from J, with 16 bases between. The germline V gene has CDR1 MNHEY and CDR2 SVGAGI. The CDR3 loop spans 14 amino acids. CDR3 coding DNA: TGTGCCAGCAGGAGGACTCAGGGAGGGGAAAAACTGTTTTTT. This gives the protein CASRRTQGGEKLFF.

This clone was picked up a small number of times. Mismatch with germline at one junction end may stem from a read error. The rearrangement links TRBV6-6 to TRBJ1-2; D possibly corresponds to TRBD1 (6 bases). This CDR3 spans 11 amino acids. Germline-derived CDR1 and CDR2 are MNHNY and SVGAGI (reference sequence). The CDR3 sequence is CASSYGGAEAF. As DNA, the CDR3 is TGTGCCAGCAGTTACGGGGGGGCTGAGGCATTC.

The CDR3 spells CATSRDLTTNEKLFF. The CDR3 nucleotides are TGTGCCACCAGCAGAGATCTGACGACCAATGAAAAACTGTTTTTT. This rearrangement joins TRBV15 to TRBJ1-4; no clear D gene. CDR1 LNHNV and CDR2 YYDKDF come from the germline V gene (reference sequence). The CDR3 sequence is 15 residues long. The V end was cut by 0 bases, the J end by 5 bases, with 10 bases between.

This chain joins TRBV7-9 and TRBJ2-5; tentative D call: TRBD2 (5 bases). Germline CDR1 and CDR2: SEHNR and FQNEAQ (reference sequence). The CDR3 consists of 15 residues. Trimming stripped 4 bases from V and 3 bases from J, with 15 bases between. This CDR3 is CASSSWPRAEETQYF. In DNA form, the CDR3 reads TGTGCCAGCAGCTCCTGGCCGCGAGCGGAAGAGACCCAGTACTTC.

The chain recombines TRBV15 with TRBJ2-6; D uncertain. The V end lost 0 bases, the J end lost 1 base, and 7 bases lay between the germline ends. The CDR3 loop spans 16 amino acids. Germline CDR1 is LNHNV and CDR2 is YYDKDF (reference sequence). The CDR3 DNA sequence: TGTGCCACCAGCAGAGAGCGCTCGTCTGGGGCCAACGTCCTGACTTTC. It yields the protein CATSRERSSGANVLTF.

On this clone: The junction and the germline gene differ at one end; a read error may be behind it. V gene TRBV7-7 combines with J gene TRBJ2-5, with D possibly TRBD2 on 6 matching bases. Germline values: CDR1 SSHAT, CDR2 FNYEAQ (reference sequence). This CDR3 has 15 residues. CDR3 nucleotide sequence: TGTGCTAGCAGCCCGGCGCGGGGAGCAGCGGAGACCCAGTACTTC. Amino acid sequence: CASSPARGAAETQYF. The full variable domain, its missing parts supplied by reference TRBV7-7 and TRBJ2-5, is GAGVSQSPRYKVTKRGQDVTLRCDPISSHATLYWYQQALGQGPEFLTYFNYEAQPDKSGLPSDRFSAERPEGSISTLTIQRTEQRDSAMYRCASSPARGAAETQYFGPGTRLLVL.

The CDR3 protein is CASSPTPGQSYEQYF. For the CDR3, the DNA is TGTGCCAGCAGCCCAACGCCGGGTCAGTCCTACGAGCAGTACTTC. The chain joins TRBV7-3 to TRBJ2-7; the D is unclear. The germline CDR1 and CDR2 sequences are SGHTA and FQGTGA. The CDR3 is made up of 15 amino acids. V was trimmed by 5 bases and J by 1 base, leaving 15 bases between them.

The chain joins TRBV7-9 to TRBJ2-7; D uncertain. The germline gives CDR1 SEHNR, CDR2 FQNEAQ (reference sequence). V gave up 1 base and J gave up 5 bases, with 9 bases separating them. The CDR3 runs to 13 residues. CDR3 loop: CASSLDNLNEQYF. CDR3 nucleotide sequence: TGTGCCAGCAGCTTAGACAACTTGAACGAGCAGTACTTC.

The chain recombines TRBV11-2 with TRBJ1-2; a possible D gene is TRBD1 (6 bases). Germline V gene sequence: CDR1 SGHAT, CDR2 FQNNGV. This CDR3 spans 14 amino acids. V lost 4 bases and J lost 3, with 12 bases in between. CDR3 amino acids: CASSSTGMHYGYTF. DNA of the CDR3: TGTGCCAGCAGCTCCACAGGGATGCACTATGGCTACACCTTC.

CDR3 DNA sequence: TGTGCCAGCTCACAAGGACAGGATCAGCCCCAGCATTTT. Its translation: CASSQGQDQPQHF. This chain links TRBV18 with TRBJ1-5; 7 bases line up with TRBD1. Unmatched junction bases numbered 2, after V lost 4 bases and J lost 5 bases. In germline, CDR1 is KGHSH, CDR2 LQKENI. The CDR3 is 13 amino acids.

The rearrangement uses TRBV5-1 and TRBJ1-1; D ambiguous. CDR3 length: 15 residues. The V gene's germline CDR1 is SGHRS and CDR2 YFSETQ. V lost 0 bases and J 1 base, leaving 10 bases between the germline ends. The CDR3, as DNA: TGCGCCAGCAGCTTGGCGTACTGGGAGAACACTGAAGCTTTCTTT. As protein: CASSLAYWENTEAFF.

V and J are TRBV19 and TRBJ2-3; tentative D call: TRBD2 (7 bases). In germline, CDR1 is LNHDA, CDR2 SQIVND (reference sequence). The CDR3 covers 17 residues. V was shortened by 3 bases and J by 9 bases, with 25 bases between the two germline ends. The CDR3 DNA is TGTGCCAGTAGTATCGGTACTAGCGAAGGACACCAGGGGACGCAGTATTTT. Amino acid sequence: CASSIGTSEGHQGTQYF.

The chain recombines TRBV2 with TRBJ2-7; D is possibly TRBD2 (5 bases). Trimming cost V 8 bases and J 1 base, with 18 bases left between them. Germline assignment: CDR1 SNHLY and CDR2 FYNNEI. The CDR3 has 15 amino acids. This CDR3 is CASQTRMTNSYEQYF. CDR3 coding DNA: TGTGCCAGCCAAACTAGGATGACCAATTCCTACGAGCAGTACTTC. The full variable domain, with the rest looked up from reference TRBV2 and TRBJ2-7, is EPEVTQTPSHQVTQMGQEVILRCVPISNHLYFYWYRQILGQKVEFLVSFYNNEISEKSEIFDDQFSVERPDGSNFTLKIRSTKLEDSAMYFCASQTRMTNSYEQYFGPGTRLTVT.

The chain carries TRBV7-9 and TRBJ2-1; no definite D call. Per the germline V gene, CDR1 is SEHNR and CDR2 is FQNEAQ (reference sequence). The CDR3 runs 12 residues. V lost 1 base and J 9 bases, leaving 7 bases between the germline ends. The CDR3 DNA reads TGTGCCAGCAGCTTAGTAGCAAGTGAGCAGTTCTTC. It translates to CASSLVASEQFF. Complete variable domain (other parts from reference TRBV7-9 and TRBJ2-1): DTGVSQNPRHKITKRGQNVTFRCDPISEHNRLYWYRQTLGQGPEFLTYFQNEAQLEKSRLLSDRFSAERPKGSFSTLEIQRTEQGDSAMYLCASSLVASEQFFGPGTRLTVL.

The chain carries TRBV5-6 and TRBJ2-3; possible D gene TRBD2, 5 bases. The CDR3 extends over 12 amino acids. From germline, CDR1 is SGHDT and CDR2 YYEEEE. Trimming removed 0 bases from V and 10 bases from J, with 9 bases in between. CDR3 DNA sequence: TGTGCCAGCAGCTTGGGGGTGAGGGCGCAGTATTTT. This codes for CASSLGVRAQYF.

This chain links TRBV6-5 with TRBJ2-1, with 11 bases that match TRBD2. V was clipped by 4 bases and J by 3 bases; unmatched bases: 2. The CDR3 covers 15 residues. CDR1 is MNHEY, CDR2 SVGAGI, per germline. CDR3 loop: CASSSGLAVYNEQFF. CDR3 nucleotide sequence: TGTGCCAGCAGTTCGGGACTAGCGGTCTACAATGAGCAGTTCTTC.

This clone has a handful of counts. The CDR3 DNA reads TGTGCCAGTAGTGTGGGAGACTATGGCTACACCTTC. Translated: CASSVGDYGYTF. The chain recombines TRBV19 with TRBJ1-2; no definite D call. In germline, CDR1 is LNHDA, CDR2 SQIVND (reference sequence). Trimming removed 5 bases from V and 3 bases from J, with 7 bases in between. CDR3 size: 12 residues.